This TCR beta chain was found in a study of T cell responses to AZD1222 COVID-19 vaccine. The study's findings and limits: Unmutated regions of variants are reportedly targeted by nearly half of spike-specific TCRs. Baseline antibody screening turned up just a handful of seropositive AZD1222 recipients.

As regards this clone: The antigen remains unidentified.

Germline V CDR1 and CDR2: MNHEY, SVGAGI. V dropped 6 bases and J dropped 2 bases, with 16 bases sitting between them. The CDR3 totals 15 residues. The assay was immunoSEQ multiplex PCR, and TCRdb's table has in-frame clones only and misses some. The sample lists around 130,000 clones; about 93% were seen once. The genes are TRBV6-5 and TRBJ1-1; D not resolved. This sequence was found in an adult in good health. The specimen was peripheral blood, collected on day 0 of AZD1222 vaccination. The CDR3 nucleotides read TGTGCCAGCAGGGCCGTCGAGGCGGGCAACACTGAAGCTTTCTTT. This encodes CASRAVEAGNTEAFF.